The sequence of this T cell receptor (beta chain) was determined in a study of cytomegalovirus exposure and HLA in healthy donors. It was with 60 Vbeta and 13 Jbeta primers that the PCR ran. Clones were sequenced by immunoSEQ multiplex PCR, and TCRdb holds only the in-frame ones, with some missing. This table has approximately 150,000 clones, over 75% appearing once. Comment on this clone: The antigen is undetermined.

Study outcomes and limitations: CMV serostatus was the only recorded immune exposure for donors. A later analysis, which compared TCR beta chains of equal frequency, found the HLA-associated ones more clonally expanded. Later genetic work tied a missense DCLRE1C variant to beta-chain V and J trimming. In a later analysis, several top co-occurrence clusters appeared linked to parvovirus B19, influenza, CMV and Epstein-Barr virus.

CDR3 size: 14 residues. CDR1 is SGHRS, CDR2 YFSETQ, per germline. V was trimmed by 4 bases and J by 1 base, leaving 10 bases between them. The chain recombines TRBV5-1 with TRBJ2-3; tentative D call: TRBD2 (6 bases). The sequencing input was PBMCs. The source of this sequence is a man between 25 and 39 years old in good health and CMV-seropositive. The CDR3 reads CASSAGSRTDTQYF. In DNA form, the CDR3 reads TGCGCCAGCAGCGCCGGGAGTCGCACAGATACGCAGTATTTT. Drawing the rest from reference TRBV5-1 and TRBJ2-3, the complete variable domain is KAGVTQTPRYLIKTRGQQVTLSCSPISGHRSVSWYQQTPGQGLQFLFEYFSETQRNKGNFPGRFSGRQFSNSRSEMNVSTLELGDSALYLCASSAGSRTDTQYFGPGTRLTVL.